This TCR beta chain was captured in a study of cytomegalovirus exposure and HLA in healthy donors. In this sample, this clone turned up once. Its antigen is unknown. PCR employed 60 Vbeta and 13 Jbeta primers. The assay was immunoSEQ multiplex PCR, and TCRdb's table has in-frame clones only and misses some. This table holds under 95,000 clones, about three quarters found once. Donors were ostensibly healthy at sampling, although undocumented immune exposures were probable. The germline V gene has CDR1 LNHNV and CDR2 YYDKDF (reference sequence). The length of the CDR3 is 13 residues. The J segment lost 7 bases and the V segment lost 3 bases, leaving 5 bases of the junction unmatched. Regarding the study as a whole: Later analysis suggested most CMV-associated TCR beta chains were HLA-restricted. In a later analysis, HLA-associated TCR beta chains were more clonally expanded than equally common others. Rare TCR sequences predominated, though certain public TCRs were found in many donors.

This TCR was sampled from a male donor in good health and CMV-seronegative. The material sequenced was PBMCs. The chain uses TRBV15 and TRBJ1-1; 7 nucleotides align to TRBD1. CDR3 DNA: TGTGCCACCAGCAGGGATAACAGGGGTGAAGCTTTCTTT. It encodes CATSRDNRGEAFF.